One sample yielded the 26 T cell receptor beta chains listed below, sequenced in a study of read filtering for tumor transcriptome and immune sequencing. From 300 to 400 ng of RNA, a library with molecular barcoded alpha/delta and beta/gamma adaptors was made. TCRdb re-called the reads with MiXCR, one entry per CDR3 protein. The table shows 37,000 or so distinct CDR3 sequences, with roughly 13% occurring only once. Sequencing used a population of CD138-negative cells sorted from bone marrow. These receptors were obtained from a donor at least 40 years old with multiple myeloma.

Turning to this clonotype: It differs at one base from a far larger clone, so likely a read error. The chain recombines TRBV20-1 with TRBJ2-1; 7 bases map to TRBD2. Germline values: CDR1 DFQATT, CDR2 SNEGSKA (reference sequence). V trimming: 5 bases; J trimming: 9 bases; junction bases outside the gene matches: 7. This CDR3 region has 12 residues. CDR3: CSAGGGPFEQFF. The CDR3 DNA is TGCAGTGCTGGGGGAGGGCCCTTTGAGCAGTTCTTC.

V is TRBV2 and J is TRBJ2-5; possibly TRBD1 for D (6 bases). V gave up 3 bases and J gave up 5 bases, with 13 bases separating them. Germline lookup yields CDR1 SNHLY and CDR2 FYNNEI. The CDR3 loop spans 14 amino acids. This CDR3 is CASSDGGSEETQYF. The CDR3 DNA is TGTGCCAGCAGTGATGGGGGCTCCGAGGAGACCCAGTACTTC.

This clonotype showed up many times. CDR3 sequence reads: CASSLRTGGYNEQFF. CDR3 sequence (DNA): TGTGCCAGCAGCCTCAGGACAGGGGGCTACAATGAGCAGTTCTTC. The chain couples TRBV13 to TRBJ2-1, with 10 bases lining up with TRBD1. Germline-derived CDR1 and CDR2 are PRHDT and FYEKMQ (reference sequence). V lost 5 bases to trimming and J lost 3 bases; unmatched junction nucleotides: 4. The CDR3 is 15 amino acids.

This clonotype was found many times. This chain links TRBV6-6 with TRBJ2-1; D is uncertain. V gave up 2 bases and J gave up 7 bases, with 6 bases separating them. Per the germline V gene, CDR1 is MNHNY and CDR2 is SVGAGI (reference sequence). This CDR3 contains 12 residues. CDR3 nucleotides: TGTGCCAGCAGTTACGTTAGGAATGAGCAGTTCTTC. It specifies CASSYVRNEQFF.

In its sample, this clonotype was seen many times. The gene calls are TRBV29-1 and TRBJ2-5, with 9 bases that match TRBD2. V dropped 6 bases and J dropped 2; count of bases not matched to a gene: 10. Per germline, CDR1 SQVTM and CDR2 ANQGSEA. The CDR3 has 15 residues. The CDR3 DNA sequence: TGCAGCGTCTATAGGACTAGCGTTCGGCAAGAGACCCAGTACTTC. It is translated as CSVYRTSVRQETQYF.

This clonotype was seen many times. This sequence joins TRBV20-1 and TRBJ2-5; 11 bases are a match to TRBD2. This CDR3 contains 19 residues. Trimming took 0 bases from V and 4 from J; bases not matched to a gene: 16. In germline, CDR1 is DFQATT, CDR2 SNEGSKA (reference sequence). The CDR3 DNA follows: TGCAGTGCTAGAGATCTTAGCGGGAGGGCCGAGAAGGGTCTAGAGACCCAGTACTTC. Amino acids: CSARDLSGRAEKGLETQYF.

The table lists this clonotype with many counts. The chain is built from TRBV19 and TRBJ1-1; D is undetermined. Trimming took off 2 bases at V and 0 bases at J, with 4 bases between the two ends. The CDR3 has 13 amino acids. In germline, CDR1 is LNHDA, CDR2 SQIVND (reference sequence). CDR3 amino acids: CASSISVNTEAFF. The CDR3 nucleotides are TGTGCCAGTAGTATATCCGTGAACACTGAAGCTTTCTTT.

At least ten counts were recorded for this clonotype. The chain has TRBV20-1 and TRBJ2-2; TRBD2 matches 10 bases. This CDR3 contains 14 residues. Germline CDR1 and CDR2: DFQATT and SNEGSKA (reference sequence). V shed 6 bases, J shed 5 bases, and the junction held 6 bases outside the gene matches. The CDR3 DNA follows: TGCAGTGCGGCCATAGCGGGAGGTACCGGGGAGCTGTTTTTT. Protein: CSAAIAGGTGELFF.

This clonotype came up many times. The chain joins TRBV5-5 to TRBJ2-5; 11 bases are a match to TRBD1. Germline V gene data show CDR1 as SGHKS and CDR2 as YYEKEE (reference sequence). V lost 4 bases and J lost 1; bases outside the gene matches: 3. There are 15 residues in the CDR3. The CDR3 bases are TGTGCCAGCAGCCTAGGGACAGGGGGCCAAGAGACCCAGTACTTC. Its protein product is CASSLGTGGQETQYF.

This clonotype was picked up many times. DNA of the CDR3: TGTGCCATCAGTCGACCGGGGGGGGGACTAGCCAACACAGATACGCAGTATTTT. Its translation: CAISRPGGGLANTDTQYF. This sequence joins TRBV10-3 and TRBJ2-3; 9 nucleotides line up with TRBD2. The junction had 14 bases not matched to a gene; V was cut back by 5 bases and J by 2 bases. The CDR3 loop spans 18 amino acids. The germline V gene has CDR1 ENHRY and CDR2 SYGVKD.

This clonotype was counted ten times or more. The chain carries TRBV19 and TRBJ1-5; possible D gene TRBD1, 5 bases. The CDR3 is 14 amino acids. Germline assignment: CDR1 LNHDA and CDR2 SQIVND (reference sequence). Trimming cost V 9 bases and J 0 bases, with 12 bases left between them. CDR3 sequence reads: CASGPTDSNQPQHF. Written as DNA, the CDR3 is TGTGCCAGCGGACCGACAGATAGCAATCAGCCCCAGCATTTT. The full variable domain, in which reference TRBV19 and TRBJ1-5 provide the parts outside the CDR3, is DGGITQSPKYLFRKEGQNVTLSCEQNLNHDAMYWYRQDPGQGLRLIYYSQIVNDFQKGDIAEGYSVSREKKESFPLTVTSAQKNPTAFYLCASGPTDSNQPQHFGDGTRLSIL.

There are many counts of this clonotype. The chain carries TRBV27 and TRBJ2-3, with TRBD2 matching over 9 bases. Trimming removed 4 bases from V and 4 bases from J; junction bases left unmatched: 6. The CDR3 loop spans 15 amino acids. Germline-derived CDR1 and CDR2 are MNHEY and SMNVEV (reference sequence). The DNA for the CDR3 is TGTGCCAGCAGTTCCGTAGCGGGAGCGGCAGATACGCAGTATTTT. It translates to CASSSVAGAADTQYF.

This clonotype was observed many times. The chain employs TRBV7-9 and TRBJ1-1, with D uncertain. Germline V gene lookup returns CDR1 SEHNR and CDR2 FQNEAQ (reference sequence). The CDR3 loop spans 16 amino acids. The germline V and J ends were trimmed by 2 bases and 0 bases, with 13 bases remaining between them. The CDR3 sequence is CASSLRVRNMNTEAFF. The CDR3 DNA is TGTGCCAGCAGCTTAAGGGTGCGAAATATGAACACTGAAGCTTTCTTT.

There are many counts of this clonotype. The chain couples TRBV29-1 to TRBJ2-1, with D possibly being TRBD2 (6 bases). The germline V gene encodes CDR1 SQVTM and CDR2 ANQGSEA. Deletions cut 4 bases from V and 9 bases from J, with 25 bases between. This CDR3 is 16 amino acids long. This CDR3 is CSVGKKRAGKNGEQFF. The CDR3, as DNA: TGCAGCGTTGGAAAAAAGCGGGCAGGAAAAAATGGTGAGCAGTTCTTC.

A word on this clonotype: A read error is possible here, since a much larger clone lies one base away. V gene TRBV12-3 or TRBV12-4 combines with J gene TRBJ2-1, with D hard to call. The CDR3 spans 14 residues. For the CDR3, the DNA is TGTGCCAGCAGCCGAGCAGGTTCCTACAATGAGCAGTCCTTC. Its translation: CASSRAGSYNEQSF.

This clonotype was seen at least ten times. The chain couples TRBV19 to TRBJ2-1, with D unclear. V shed 3 bases and J shed 3 bases, with 12 bases lying between them. The CDR3 sequence is 15 residues long. CDR1 is LNHDA, CDR2 SQIVND, per germline (reference sequence). Here the CDR3 reads CASSILSWGYNEQFF. CDR3 coding DNA: TGTGCCAGTAGTATTTTAAGCTGGGGCTACAATGAGCAGTTCTTC.

This clonotype has ten or more counts. V usage is TRBV7-9 and J usage is TRBJ2-7; no clear D gene. This CDR3 is built from 14 residues. The germline V and J ends were trimmed by 2 bases and 0 bases, with 8 bases remaining between them. Germline V gene sequence: CDR1 SEHNR, CDR2 FQNEAQ (reference sequence). CDR3 sequence (DNA): TGTGCCAGCAGCTTATCTACAGTCTCCTACGAGCAGTACTTC. Translating it yields CASSLSTVSYEQYF.

There are a few counts of this clonotype. A junction boundary mismatches the germline segment, possibly from a read error. The chain couples TRBV3-1 to TRBJ1-4; unclear D gene. Germline CDR1 reads LGHDT; CDR2 reads YNNKEL (reference sequence). The CDR3 runs 14 residues. In nucleotides, the CDR3 is TGTGCCAGCAGCCAAGATGGCAGCAATGAAAAACGGTTTTTT. It yields the protein CASSQDGSNEKRFF.

This clonotype was recorded at least ten times. V gene TRBV2 combines with J gene TRBJ2-3; a weak D match, TRBD1 (6 bases). Germline V gene sequence: CDR1 SNHLY, CDR2 FYNNEI. The CDR3 spans 15 residues. V was cut by 7 bases and J by 0 bases, with 14 bases left in between. The CDR3 DNA reads TGTGCCAGCAAGGTGGGGACATCTAGCACAGATACGCAGTATTTT. It yields the protein CASKVGTSSTDTQYF.

This clonotype was counted a single time. This sequence joins TRBV10-3 and TRBJ2-7; D is perhaps TRBD1 or TRBD2 (5 bases each). This CDR3 has 13 residues. Germline V lookup: CDR1 ENHRY, CDR2 SYGVKD. V was pared by 6 bases and J by 0 bases, with 9 bases between. The CDR3 bases are TGTGCCATCAGCGGGGACCCCTCCTACGAGCAGTACTTC. Protein: CAISGDPSYEQYF.

This clonotype has only a few counts. Here the CDR3 omits its conserved ending phenylalanine or tryptophan, so a read error is the likely source. The CDR3 sequence: CSATTENTEAFL. CDR3 nucleotide sequence: TGCAGCGCCACCACAGAGAACACTGAAGCTTTCCTT. This rearrangement joins TRBV29-1 to TRBJ1-1; D is unresolved. V lost 7 bases and J 1 base, leaving 10 bases between the germline ends. The CDR3 length is 12 residues. CDR1 is SQVTM, CDR2 ANQGSEA, per germline.

This clonotype appeared many times. The V call is TRBV4-3, the J call TRBJ2-3, with TRBD2 as a possible D gene (5 bases). Trimming removed 0 bases from V and 1 base from J, with 11 bases in between. Germline lookup yields CDR1 LGHNA and CDR2 YSLEER. The CDR3 runs 16 residues. The CDR3 region has the DNA TGCGCCAGCAGCCAAGATTTAGCGCTACGCACAGATACGCAGTATTTT. Its translation is CASSQDLALRTDTQYF.

This clonotype came up many times. V and J are TRBV20-1 and TRBJ2-7; TRBD1 agrees at 10 bases. The germline CDR1 and CDR2 sequences are DFQATT and SNEGSKA (reference sequence). Germline trimming cut 4 bases from V and 5 bases from J; bases unmatched to any gene: 8. The CDR3 spans 14 residues. The CDR3 nucleotides read TGCAGTGCTAAGAGCCGGGACAGGGGCCACGAGCAGTACTTC. Its translation is CSAKSRDRGHEQYF.

At least ten counts were recorded for this clonotype. The chain joins TRBV3-1 to TRBJ1-2; D is unresolved. Trimming took 3 bases from V and 8 from J, leaving 10 bases between them. The length of the CDR3 is 12 residues. Germline V lookup: CDR1 LGHDT, CDR2 YNNKEL (reference sequence). CDR3 sequence (DNA): TGTGCCAGCAGCCATGGCTTTTTGGGCTACACCTTC. It codes for CASSHGFLGYTF.

The chain is built from TRBV7-6 and TRBJ2-1, with 9 bases identical to TRBD1. The CDR3 totals 16 residues. The germline CDR1 and CDR2 sequences are SGHVS and FNYEAQ. Germline trimming cut 5 bases from V and 1 base from J; bases unmatched to any gene: 6. The CDR3 is CASSTRDRVSYNEQFF. In DNA, the CDR3 is TGTGCCAGCAGCACCCGGGACAGGGTTTCCTACAATGAGCAGTTCTTC.

In this sample, this clonotype turned up many times. The V and J genes are TRBV19 and TRBJ1-1, with a tentative D call TRBD1 (5 bases). The CDR3 is 14 residues long. From germline, CDR1 is LNHDA and CDR2 SQIVND (reference sequence). V was clipped by 5 bases and J by 4 bases, with 14 bases between them. The CDR3 nucleotides read TGTGCCAGTAGTTCGTACCTGGGGGGCACTGAAGCTTTCTTT. This translates into CASSSYLGGTEAFF. The whole variable domain, filled in from reference TRBV19 and TRBJ1-1, reads DGGITQSPKYLFRKEGQNVTLSCEQNLNHDAMYWYRQDPGQGLRLIYYSQIVNDFQKGDIAEGYSVSREKKESFPLTVTSAQKNPTAFYLCASSSYLGGTEAFFGQGTRLTVV.